This T cell receptor beta chain is from a study of prognosis after radiotherapy for stage I lung cancer. CDR3 length equals 17 residues. Germline V gene sequence: CDR1 LNHDA, CDR2 SQIVND (reference sequence). The V segment lost 7 bases and the J segment 2 bases; nucleotides outside the gene matches: 12. Researchers used two-round multiplex PCR to amplify TCR beta CDR3 starting from genomic DNA. With primers specific to each TRBV and TRBJ gene, the first-round PCR was performed. TCRdb re-analysed the multiplex PCR reads in MiXCR, keeping a single row per CDR3 protein. The data contain about 14,000 distinct CDR3 sequences, roughly 49% of them singletons.

The gene calls are TRBV19 and TRBJ1-3; TRBD1 aligns across 9 bases. The clonotype originates from a donor at least 50 years old with non-small cell lung cancer. The source material was PBMCs, sampled before or after stereotactic body radiation therapy (not recorded which). The CDR3 loop is CASTGQGNLEAGNTIYF. Here the CDR3 DNA reads TGTGCCAGTACGGGACAGGGAAACTTGGAAGCTGGAAACACCATATATTTT.